The 24 T cell receptor beta chains below all came from one sample that was sequenced in a study of cytomegalovirus exposure and HLA in healthy donors. The PCR had 60 Vbeta and 13 Jbeta primers. Some clones are missing from TCRdb's copy, which holds only in-frame ones; the method was immunoSEQ multiplex PCR. The sample includes nearly 70,000 clones, roughly 68% seen only once; the top ten take approximately 12%. The sample taken for sequencing was PBMCs. All receptors derive from an older woman in good health and CMV-seropositive.

In this sample, this clone turned up a few times. The chain is built from TRBV30 and TRBJ1-1; D is possibly TRBD1 (6 bases). V was trimmed by 2 bases and J by 4 bases, leaving 11 bases between them. The CDR3 is 13 residues long. Germline assignment: CDR1 GTSNPN and CDR2 SVGIG (reference sequence). The CDR3 sequence is CAWSSGVGTEAFF. In DNA form, the CDR3 reads TGTGCCTGGAGTTCAGGGGTCGGCACTGAAGCTTTCTTT.

In nucleotides, the CDR3 is TGTGCCAGCAGCTTGGGCGACAGGACCACAGATACGCAGTATTTT. This sequence encodes CASSLGDRTTDTQYF. V gene TRBV5-8 combines with J gene TRBJ2-3, with D maybe TRBD1 (6 bases). The CDR3 totals 15 residues. V lost 0 bases to trimming and J lost 2 bases, with 10 bases between them. Germline CDR1 is SGHTS and CDR2 is YDEGEE.

J is TRBJ2-3 and V is TRBV29-1; 10 positions match TRBD1. This CDR3 has 17 residues. J lost 4 bases, V lost 3 bases, and 13 bases had no gene match. The germline gives CDR1 SQVTM, CDR2 ANQGSEA. The CDR3 DNA reads as TGCAGCGTTGACTCCGGACAGGGGGTTCTTTTTGCAGATACGCAGTATTTT. Encoded protein: CSVDSGQGVLFADTQYF.

V usage is TRBV30 and J usage is TRBJ2-7; TRBD1 matches 7 bases. Germline V gene data show CDR1 as GTSNPN and CDR2 as SVGIG (reference sequence). The CDR3 is 13 residues long. Trimming at V came to 5 bases and at J to 2 bases, leaving 6 bases not matched to a gene. The CDR3 region is CAWGRDRAYEQYF. The CDR3 nucleotides are TGTGCCTGGGGCCGGGACAGAGCCTACGAGCAGTACTTC.

CDR3 sequence: CASSFDQGQGYEQYF. CDR3 coding DNA: TGTGCCAGCAGCTTTGACCAAGGACAGGGCTACGAGCAGTACTTC. The chain carries TRBV9 and TRBJ2-7; 8 nucleotides agree with TRBD1. CDR1 and CDR2 (germline): SGDLS, YYNGEE. Losses at the gene ends were 4 bases for V and 3 bases for J; bases not matched to a gene: 9. The CDR3 sequence is 15 residues long.

As DNA, the CDR3 is TGCGCCAGCAGCTTGGAAAGCGGGAGGATGAATGAGCAGTTCTTC. Its translation: CASSLESGRMNEQFF. The rearrangement links TRBV5-1 to TRBJ2-1; 9 bases are a match to TRBD2. V trimming: 0 bases; J trimming: 7 bases; junction bases outside the gene matches: 5. This CDR3 has 15 residues. In germline, CDR1 is SGHRS, CDR2 YFSETQ.

The chain uses TRBV27 and TRBJ1-2, with 8 nucleotides matching TRBD1. The germline gives CDR1 MNHEY, CDR2 SMNVEV (reference sequence). The CDR3 contains 14 residues. CDR3 bases: TGTGCTACGCGACCGGCAGGGGGCCCTTATGGCTACACCTTC. It is translated as CATRPAGGPYGYTF.

The CDR3 nucleotides read TGTGCCTGGGGCCCCGGAAACACCATATATTTT. This sequence encodes CAWGPGNTIYF. The V gene is TRBV30, the J gene TRBJ1-3; D ambiguous. The CDR3 is 11 amino acids. Germline lookup yields CDR1 GTSNPN and CDR2 SVGIG (reference sequence). V dropped 5 bases and J dropped 4 bases, with 6 bases sitting between them.

About this clone: The final CDR3 position lacks the conserved phenylalanine or tryptophan, pointing to a likely read error. The rearrangement joins TRBV10-3 to TRBJ1-2; D perhaps matches TRBD1 (5 bases). V was cut by 4 bases and J by 5 bases, with 14 bases left in between. The CDR3 totals 14 residues. Germline CDR1 ENHRY, CDR2 SYGVKD. DNA for the CDR3: TGTGCCATCAGTGTTGAGGACACCTTGTATGGCTACACCGTC. Translated: CAISVEDTLYGYTV.

V and J are TRBV14 and TRBJ1-1; D unresolved. CDR1 and CDR2 (germline): SGHDN, FVKESK. The CDR3 runs to 12 residues. V lost 4 bases to trimming and J lost 0 bases, with 3 bases between them. This CDR3 reads CASSPLNTEAFF. CDR3 nucleotides: TGTGCCAGCAGCCCCTTGAACACTGAAGCTTTCTTT.

This chain connects TRBV19 to TRBJ1-1; no definite D call. The CDR3 is 15 amino acids. The V end was cut by 7 bases, the J end by 3 bases, with 18 bases between. CDR1 is LNHDA and CDR2 is SQIVND in the germline V gene (reference sequence). The CDR3 nucleotides are TGTGCCAGTATGGGCCCCCGACCCCGCGACACTGAAGCTTTCTTT. Amino acid sequence: CASMGPRPRDTEAFF.

This chain connects TRBV9 to TRBJ2-6; D not resolved. Trimming took 3 bases from V and 4 from J, leaving 5 bases between them. This CDR3 contains 13 residues. Germline V gives CDR1 SGDLS, CDR2 YYNGEE. The CDR3 region is CASSAVGANVLTF. In DNA, the CDR3 is TGTGCCAGCAGCGCCGTGGGGGCCAACGTCCTGACTTTC.

This sequence joins TRBV5-6 and TRBJ2-2; D is perhaps TRBD2 (5 bases). Trimming pared 7 bases from V and 4 bases from J, leaving 8 bases between. The CDR3 is made up of 12 amino acids. Germline V gene sequence: CDR1 SGHDT, CDR2 YYEEEE. The CDR3 DNA reads as TGTGCCAGCGGACTGACCACCGGGGAGCTGTTTTTT. Translating it yields CASGLTTGELFF.

A single count supports this clone. V is TRBV10-3 and J is TRBJ2-3; TRBD2 aligns across 8 bases. The J segment lost 1 base and the V segment lost 10 bases, leaving 10 bases of the junction unmatched. The CDR3 totals 15 residues. The germline V gene has CDR1 ENHRY and CDR2 SYGVKD. The CDR3 bases are TGTGCCACCGGACCACGGGGGGGGCGCACAGATACGCAGTATTTT. Translated, it gives CATGPRGGRTDTQYF.

The rearrangement joins TRBV18 to TRBJ2-1; 11 positions match TRBD2. CDR1 is KGHSH, CDR2 LQKENI, per germline. The CDR3 is 17 residues long. J gave up 8 bases and V 0 bases, and 9 bases lay outside the gene matches. The CDR3 reads CASSPPGLAERRDEQFF. For the CDR3, the DNA is TGTGCCAGCTCACCACCGGGACTAGCGGAGCGGAGGGATGAGCAGTTCTTC.

The chain recombines TRBV4-1 with TRBJ1-2; no reliable D call. Trimming stripped 1 base from V and 4 bases from J, with 13 bases between. Germline CDR1 and CDR2: MGHRA and YSYEKL. The CDR3 covers 15 residues. CDR3 nucleotide sequence: TGCGCCAGCAGCCAAGGCCAGCGCTCAGTCTATGGCTACACCTTC. Its protein is CASSQGQRSVYGYTF.

This clone was observed once. This chain joins TRBV30 and TRBJ2-5; 7 nucleotides agree with TRBD1. Germline lookup yields CDR1 GTSNPN and CDR2 SVGIG (reference sequence). The CDR3 loop spans 15 amino acids. The J segment lost 2 bases and the V segment lost 3 bases, leaving 9 bases of the junction unmatched. The DNA for the CDR3 is TGTGCCTGGAGATCCTCGGGACAGATACAAGAGACCCAGTACTTC. Encoded protein: CAWRSSGQIQETQYF. Full variable domain (rest looked up from reference TRBV30 and TRBJ2-5): SQTIHQWPATLVQPVGSPLSLECTVEGTSNPNLYWYRQAAGRGLQLLFYSVGIGQISSEVPQNLSASRPQDRQFILSSKKLLLSDSGFYLCAWRSSGQIQETQYFGPGTRLLVL.

This clone was detected once. The chain joins TRBV5-1 to TRBJ2-2; 7 nucleotides align to TRBD1. The CDR3 extends over 14 amino acids. Germline-derived CDR1 and CDR2 are SGHRS and YFSETQ. Germline trimming cut 3 bases from V and 4 bases from J; bases unmatched to any gene: 3. The CDR3 protein is CASSSPGGTGELFF. In DNA, the CDR3 is TGCGCCAGCAGCTCTCCAGGGGGCACCGGGGAGCTGTTTTTT.

For this clone: The CDR3 ends on some other residue instead of the conserved phenylalanine or tryptophan, so this is likely a read error. The chain recombines TRBV6-5 with TRBJ2-3, with D unclear. The germline gives CDR1 MNHEY, CDR2 SVGAGI. The CDR3 runs to 13 residues. Between the trimmed V and J ends, which lost 4 bases and 5 bases, there was a span of 10 bases. The CDR3 spells CASSSPGRDTQYV. The DNA of the CDR3 is TGTGCCAGCAGTTCCCCAGGAAGAGATACGCAGTATGTT.

V and J are TRBV6-5 and TRBJ2-7; 16 positions agree with TRBD2. CDR1 MNHEY and CDR2 SVGAGI come from the germline V gene. The trim removed 2 bases at V and 6 bases at J, leaving 4 bases unmatched. The CDR3 spans 16 residues. In DNA, the CDR3 is TGTGCCAGCAGTTACCGCGGGACTAGCGGGAGGGGCGAGCAGTACTTC. Its protein product is CASSYRGTSGRGEQYF.

This CDR3 reads CASSLTGTSQETQYF. The CDR3 nucleotides read TGCGCCAGCAGCTTAACCGGGACTAGTCAAGAGACCCAGTACTTC. The genes are TRBV5-1 and TRBJ2-5; 8 bases are a match to TRBD2. J gave up 2 bases and V 2 bases, and 5 bases lay outside the gene matches. Germline V lookup: CDR1 SGHRS, CDR2 YFSETQ. The CDR3 is 15 amino acids.

The rearrangement links TRBV27 to TRBJ2-7, with D uncertain. The CDR3 has 11 amino acids. Trimming removed 7 bases at V and 6 bases at J, with 10 bases between. Per the germline V gene, CDR1 is MNHEY and CDR2 is SMNVEV (reference sequence). Here the CDR3 DNA reads TGTGCCAGCACCCTTAGCCTCGAGCAGTACTTC. This codes for CASTLSLEQYF.

In this sample, this clone turned up a few times. This chain connects TRBV5-1 to TRBJ1-2; D unresolved. V lost 4 bases to trimming and J lost 6 bases, with 13 bases between them. Germline V lookup: CDR1 SGHRS, CDR2 YFSETQ. There are 13 residues in the CDR3. CDR3 nucleotides: TGCGCCAGCAGCCCATCAGTGTATGATGGCTACACCTTC. Translated: CASSPSVYDGYTF. The full variable domain, in which reference TRBV5-1 and TRBJ1-2 provide the parts outside the CDR3, is KAGVTQTPRYLIKTRGQQVTLSCSPISGHRSVSWYQQTPGQGLQFLFEYFSETQRNKGNFPGRFSGRQFSNSRSEMNVSTLELGDSALYLCASSPSVYDGYTFGSGTRLTVV.

The chain has TRBV10-2 and TRBJ2-5, with 15 bases fitting TRBD2. The CDR3 length is 17 residues. Per the germline V gene, CDR1 is WSHSY and CDR2 is SAAADI. The V gene end was trimmed by 7 bases and the J gene end by 5 bases; junction bases not matched to a gene: 11. CDR3 sequence reads: CASTGLAGGLLGETQYF. The CDR3 DNA sequence: TGCGCCAGCACAGGACTAGCGGGGGGGTTACTCGGGGAGACCCAGTACTTC.